Listed here are 13 T cell receptor beta chains from one sample, sequenced in a study of blood T cell repertoires in COVID-19. Assay used: immunoSEQ multiplex PCR; TCRdb lists only in-frame clones, some missing. The table has more than 200,000 clones, 88% seen once. Sequencing was carried out using peripheral blood. The receptors stem from a human donor in a cohort sampled during active COVID-19.

The rearrangement links TRBV28 to TRBJ1-5; D gene ambiguous. Germline loops: CDR1 MDHEN, CDR2 SYDVKM. The CDR3 consists of 12 residues. The V end lost 1 base, the J end lost 6 bases, and 4 bases lay between the germline ends. The CDR3 sequence is CASSLYGQPQHF. The CDR3 nucleotides read TGTGCCAGCAGTTTATACGGTCAGCCCCAGCATTTT.

The chain combines TRBV7-2 with TRBJ2-2; a possible D gene is TRBD1 (5 bases). Germline V gene sequence: CDR1 SGHTA, CDR2 FQGNSA. V lost 4 bases and J 4 bases, leaving 13 bases between the germline ends. The CDR3 is made up of 15 amino acids. The DNA of the CDR3 is TGTGCCAGCAGCTGGCCAACAGGAGCCACCGGGGAGCTGTTTTTT. The encoded protein is CASSWPTGATGELFF.

The rearrangement uses TRBV5-1 and TRBJ2-7, with TRBD2 identical over 7 bases. CDR3 length: 12 residues. V shed 5 bases, J shed 4 bases, and the junction held 3 bases outside the gene matches. CDR1 is SGHRS and CDR2 is YFSETQ in the germline V gene. The CDR3 protein is CASRPAGYEQYF. The CDR3, as DNA: TGCGCCAGCAGGCCAGCGGGGTACGAGCAGTACTTC.

This clone is a singleton in its sample. The CDR3 region is CASSQPTGTNYYEQYF. Here the CDR3 DNA reads TGCGCCAGCAGCCAACCCACCGGGACTAACTACTACGAGCAGTACTTC. The rearrangement uses TRBV4-1 and TRBJ2-7, with 7 bases fitting TRBD2. Germline V gene lookup returns CDR1 MGHRA and CDR2 YSYEKL. The CDR3 extends over 16 amino acids. V dropped 2 bases and J dropped 3; count of bases not matched to a gene: 10.

This chain links TRBV4-1 with TRBJ1-4; no clear D. The CDR3 is made up of 13 amino acids. The V end lost 1 base, the J end lost 13 bases, and 13 bases lay between the germline ends. Germline CDR1 is MGHRA and CDR2 is YSYEKL. The CDR3 is CASSQAEGRRLFF. The CDR3 region has the DNA TGCGCCAGCAGCCAAGCTGAGGGAAGGAGACTGTTTTTT.

The rearrangement uses TRBV5-6 and TRBJ2-6, with a tentative D call TRBD2 (6 bases). The CDR3 has 14 amino acids. Germline V gives CDR1 SGHDT, CDR2 YYEEEE. V lost 2 bases and J 12 bases, leaving 15 bases between the germline ends. CDR3 protein: CASSFLAAVGVLTF. The DNA for the CDR3 is TGTGCCAGCAGCTTTTTAGCGGCTGTGGGCGTCCTGACTTTC. The variable domain in full, with the rest retrieved from reference TRBV5-6 and TRBJ2-6, is DAGVTQSPTHLIKTRGQQVTLRCSPKSGHDTVSWYQQALGQGPQFIFQYYEEEERQRGNFPDRFSGHQFPNYSSELNVNALLLGDSALYLCASSFLAAVGVLTFGAGSRLTVL.

The J gene is TRBJ1-4, the V gene TRBV5-4, with 7 bases lining up with TRBD1. V lost 2 bases and J lost 3; bases outside the gene matches: 4. CDR3 size: 15 residues. Germline loops: CDR1 SGHNT, CDR2 YYREEE (reference sequence). CDR3 nucleotide sequence: TGTGCCAGCAGCTTACAGGGGTCGGCTAATGAAAAACTGTTTTTT. Translated: CASSLQGSANEKLFF.

The rearrangement joins TRBV7-9 to TRBJ1-1; no definite D call. Germline V lookup: CDR1 SEHNR, CDR2 FQNEAQ (reference sequence). The V end lost 1 base, the J end lost 4 bases, and 13 bases lay between the germline ends. The CDR3 totals 15 residues. The CDR3 nucleotides are TGTGCCAGCAGCTTAGTTCGGGGAATGGGCACTGAAGCTTTCTTT. Translated: CASSLVRGMGTEAFF.

The V and J genes are TRBV3-1 (or the pseudogene TRBV3-2) and TRBJ2-5, with 8 bases aligning to TRBD1. CDR3 size: 16 residues. V lost 4 bases and J lost 5; bases outside the gene matches: 12. The germline V gene encodes CDR1 LGHDT and CDR2 YNNKEL (reference sequence). CDR3 sequence reads: CASSPSDRGVWETQYF. CDR3 DNA: TGTGCCAGCAGCCCCTCAGACAGGGGAGTGTGGGAGACCCAGTACTTC.

The chain employs TRBV4-3 and TRBJ1-4; possibly TRBD1 for D (6 bases). The V and J ends lost 2 bases and 5 bases respectively, with 12 bases between them. The CDR3 runs 15 residues. Germline loops: CDR1 LGHNA, CDR2 YSLEER. The CDR3 here is CASSQTTGPNEKLFF. The CDR3, as DNA: TGCGCCAGCAGCCAAACGACAGGCCCCAATGAAAAACTGTTTTTT.

The V call is TRBV10-3, the J call TRBJ1-1; 8 bases align to TRBD1. Trimming cost V 5 bases and J 1 base; bases outside gene matches: 9. The CDR3 extends over 16 amino acids. Germline CDR1 is ENHRY and CDR2 is SYGVKD. The CDR3 region is CAISFPPTGENTEAFF. CDR3 nucleotides: TGTGCCATCAGTTTTCCCCCGACAGGGGAGAACACTGAAGCTTTCTTT.

The chain combines TRBV6-5 with TRBJ2-7; weak D call: TRBD2 (5 bases). The CDR3 totals 16 residues. Looked up from germline, CDR1 is MNHEY and CDR2 is SVGAGI. Trimming removed 0 bases from V and 0 bases from J, with 12 bases in between. CDR3 DNA: TGTGCCAGCAGTTACTCGTTGGGAGAATTCTCCTACGAGCAGTACTTC. Its translation: CASSYSLGEFSYEQYF.

The chain couples TRBV20-1 to TRBJ2-3; tentative D call: TRBD1 (6 bases). The V end was cut by 5 bases, the J end by 6 bases, with 9 bases between. This CDR3 region has 11 residues. CDR1 DFQATT and CDR2 SNEGSKA come from the germline V gene (reference sequence). The DNA of the CDR3 is TGCAGTGCTGCCCAGGGGGATACGCAGTATTTT. The encoded protein is CSAAQGDTQYF.